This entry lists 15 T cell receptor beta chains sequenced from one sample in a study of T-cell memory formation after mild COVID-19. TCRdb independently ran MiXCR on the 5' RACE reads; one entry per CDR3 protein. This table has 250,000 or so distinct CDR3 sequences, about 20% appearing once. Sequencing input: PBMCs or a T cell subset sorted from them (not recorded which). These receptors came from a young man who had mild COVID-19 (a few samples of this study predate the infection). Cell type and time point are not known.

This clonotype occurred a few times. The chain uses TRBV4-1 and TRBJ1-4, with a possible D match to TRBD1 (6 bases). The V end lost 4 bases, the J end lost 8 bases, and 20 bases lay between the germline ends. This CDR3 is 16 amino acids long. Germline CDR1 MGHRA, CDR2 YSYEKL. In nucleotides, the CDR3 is TGCGCCAGCAGCCCATCGTCTGGCAGGGGTCAAGAAAAACTGTTTTTT. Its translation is CASSPSSGRGQEKLFF.

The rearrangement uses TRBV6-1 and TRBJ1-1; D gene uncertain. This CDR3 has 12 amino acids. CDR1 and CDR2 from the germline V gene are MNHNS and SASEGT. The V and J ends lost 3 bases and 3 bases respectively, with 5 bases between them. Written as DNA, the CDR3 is TGTGCCAGCAGTGATCGAGACACTGAAGCTTTCTTT. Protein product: CASSDRDTEAFF.

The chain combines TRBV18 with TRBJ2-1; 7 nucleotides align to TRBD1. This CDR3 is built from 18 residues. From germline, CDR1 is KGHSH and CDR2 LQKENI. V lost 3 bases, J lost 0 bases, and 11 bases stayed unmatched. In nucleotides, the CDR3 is TGTGCCAGCTCACCGGGGACCGGGACAGTAAGCTCCTACAATGAGCAGTTCTTC. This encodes CASSPGTGTVSSYNEQFF.

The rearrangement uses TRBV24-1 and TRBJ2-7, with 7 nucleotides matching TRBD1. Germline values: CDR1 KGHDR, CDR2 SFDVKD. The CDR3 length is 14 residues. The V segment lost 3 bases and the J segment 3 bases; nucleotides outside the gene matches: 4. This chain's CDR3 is CATSDGTALYEQYF. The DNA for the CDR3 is TGTGCCACCAGTGATGGGACAGCTCTCTACGAGCAGTACTTC.

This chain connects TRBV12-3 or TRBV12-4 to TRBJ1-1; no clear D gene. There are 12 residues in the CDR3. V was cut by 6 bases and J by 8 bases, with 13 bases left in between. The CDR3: CASSPDAGEAFF. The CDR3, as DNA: TGTGCCAGCAGCCCGGACGCCGGGGAAGCTTTCTTT.

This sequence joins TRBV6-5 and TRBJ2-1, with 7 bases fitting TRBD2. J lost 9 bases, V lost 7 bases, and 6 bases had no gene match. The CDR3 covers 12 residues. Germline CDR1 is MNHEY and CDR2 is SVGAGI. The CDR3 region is CASTPGGSEQFF. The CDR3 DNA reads TGTGCCAGCACCCCGGGGGGTAGTGAGCAGTTCTTC.

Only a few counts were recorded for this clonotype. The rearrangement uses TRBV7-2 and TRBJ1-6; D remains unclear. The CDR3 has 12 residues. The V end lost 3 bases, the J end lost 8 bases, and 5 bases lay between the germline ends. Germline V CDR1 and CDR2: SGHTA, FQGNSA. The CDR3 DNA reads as TGTGCCAGCAGCTTTTTGGATTCACCCCTCCACTTT. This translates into CASSFLDSPLHF. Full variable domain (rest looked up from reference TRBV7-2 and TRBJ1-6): GAGVSQSPSNKVTEKGKDVELRCDPISGHTALYWYRQSLGQGLEFLIYFQGNSAPDKSGLPSDRFSAERTGGSVSTLTIQRTQQEDSAVYLCASSFLDSPLHFGNGTRLTVT.

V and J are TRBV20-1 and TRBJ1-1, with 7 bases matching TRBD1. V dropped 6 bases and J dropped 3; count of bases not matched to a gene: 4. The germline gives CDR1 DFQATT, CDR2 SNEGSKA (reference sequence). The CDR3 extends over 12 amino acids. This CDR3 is CSALTGDTEAFF. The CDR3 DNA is TGCAGTGCCCTTACAGGGGACACTGAAGCTTTCTTT.

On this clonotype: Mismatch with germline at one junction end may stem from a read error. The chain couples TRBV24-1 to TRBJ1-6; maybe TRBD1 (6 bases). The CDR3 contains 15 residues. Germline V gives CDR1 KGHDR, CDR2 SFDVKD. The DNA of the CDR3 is TGTGCCACCAGTGCCCTGGACAGTGAGGCTTCACCCCTCAACTTT. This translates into CATSALDSEASPLNF.

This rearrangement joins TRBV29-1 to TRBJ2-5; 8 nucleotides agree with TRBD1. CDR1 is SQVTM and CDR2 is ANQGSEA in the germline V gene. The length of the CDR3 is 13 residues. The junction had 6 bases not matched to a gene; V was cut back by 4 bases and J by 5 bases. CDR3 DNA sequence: TGCAGCGTTGTAACAGGGGGGCGGGAGACCCAGTACTTC. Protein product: CSVVTGGRETQYF.

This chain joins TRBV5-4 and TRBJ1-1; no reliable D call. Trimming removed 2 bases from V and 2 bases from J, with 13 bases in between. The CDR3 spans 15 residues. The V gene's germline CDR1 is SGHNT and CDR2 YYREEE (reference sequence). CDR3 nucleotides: TGTGCCAGCAGCTTAAGGCGTCGGGGTAACACTGAAGCTTTCTTT. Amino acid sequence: CASSLRRRGNTEAFF. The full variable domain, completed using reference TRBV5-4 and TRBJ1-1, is ETGVTQSPTHLIKTRGQQVTLRCSSQSGHNTVSWYQQALGQGPQFIFQYYREEENGRGNFPPRFSGLQFPNYSSELNVNALELDDSALYLCASSLRRRGNTEAFFGQGTRLTVV.

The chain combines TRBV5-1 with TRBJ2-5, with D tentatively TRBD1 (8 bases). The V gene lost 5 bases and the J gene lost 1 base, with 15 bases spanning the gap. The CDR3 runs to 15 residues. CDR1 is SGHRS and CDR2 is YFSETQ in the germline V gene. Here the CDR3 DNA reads TGCGCCAGCAGGGGGGGGACAGGTGTCCAAGAGACCCAGTACTTC. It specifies CASRGGTGVQETQYF.

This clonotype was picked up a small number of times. In nucleotides, the CDR3 is TGTGCCGTTACCGGGATCCAAGAGACCCAGTACTTC. It translates to CAVTGIQETQYF. The gene calls are TRBV6-5 and TRBJ2-5; TRBD2 is a possible D gene (5 bases). Germline CDR1 and CDR2: MNHEY and SVGAGI. Trimming took 11 bases from V and 1 from J, leaving 11 bases between them. This CDR3 spans 12 amino acids.

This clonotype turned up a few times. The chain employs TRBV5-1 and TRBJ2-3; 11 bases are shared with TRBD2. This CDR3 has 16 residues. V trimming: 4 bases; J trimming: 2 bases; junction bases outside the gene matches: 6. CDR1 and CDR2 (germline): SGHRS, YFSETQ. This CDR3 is CASSPIAGGLTDTQYF. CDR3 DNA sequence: TGCGCCAGCAGCCCCATAGCGGGGGGGCTCACAGATACGCAGTATTTT.

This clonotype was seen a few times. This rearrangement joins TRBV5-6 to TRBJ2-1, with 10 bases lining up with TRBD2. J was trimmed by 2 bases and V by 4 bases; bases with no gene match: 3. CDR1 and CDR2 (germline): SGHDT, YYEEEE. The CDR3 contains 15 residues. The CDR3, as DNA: TGTGCCAGCAGCCAGCGGGGGGGCACCTACAATGAGCAGTTCTTC. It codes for CASSQRGGTYNEQFF.